This passage covers 27 T cell receptor beta chains from one sample sequenced in a study of T cell responses to AZD1222 COVID-19 vaccine. Sequencing used immunoSEQ multiplex PCR; TCRdb keeps in-frame clones, though not all of them. The sample yields approximately 150,000 clones, roughly 92% seen once. Sequencing used peripheral blood, obtained on day 0 of AZD1222 vaccination. The receptor source for this set is an adult in good health.

The rearrangement joins TRBV11-2 to TRBJ1-6, with D unresolved. The V gene lost 4 bases and the J gene lost 10 bases, with 17 bases spanning the gap. This CDR3 has 15 amino acids. Germline V gives CDR1 SGHAT, CDR2 FQNNGV. CDR3 in DNA: TGTGCCAGCAGCTCCCGCGCCCGGGGAAACTCACCCCTCCACTTT. As protein: CASSSRARGNSPLHF.

V usage is TRBV6-6 and J usage is TRBJ2-7; D may be TRBD1 (6 bases). Germline CDR1 and CDR2: MNHNY and SVGAGI (reference sequence). V lost 4 bases and J 5 bases, leaving 18 bases between the germline ends. This CDR3 has 15 residues. This chain's CDR3 is CASSSTTGKGHEQYF. The CDR3 DNA sequence: TGTGCCAGCAGTTCCACCACAGGGAAAGGGCACGAGCAGTACTTC.

V and J are TRBV6-5 and TRBJ2-2, with 8 bases aligning to TRBD2. J lost 11 bases, V lost 6 bases, and 8 bases had no gene match. The CDR3 extends over 13 amino acids. Germline V lookup: CDR1 MNHEY, CDR2 SVGAGI. The CDR3 here is CASRTRGGSELFF. The CDR3 DNA reads TGTGCCAGCAGGACCCGGGGGGGGTCTGAGCTGTTTTTT.

The genes are TRBV2 and TRBJ1-6, with 8 bases identical to TRBD1. V shed 6 bases and J 7 bases; nucleotides not matched to a gene: 2. The germline CDR1 and CDR2 sequences are SNHLY and FYNNEI. This CDR3 is 13 amino acids long. CDR3 loop: CASRGQGNSPLHF. The CDR3 region has the DNA TGTGCCAGCAGAGGACAGGGAAATTCACCCCTCCACTTT.

V usage is TRBV2 and J usage is TRBJ2-7, with 9 positions matching TRBD1. CDR3 length: 16 residues. Germline V gives CDR1 SNHLY, CDR2 FYNNEI. After removal of 6 bases from V and 2 bases from J, the junction contained 11 bases not matched to a gene. The CDR3 DNA is TGTGCCAGCAGAAGGACAGGGGCCAGAGCGGCCTACGAGCAGTACTTC. Its translation is CASRRTGARAAYEQYF.

This clone was counted only a few times. This chain connects TRBV12-2 to TRBJ2-1. TRBV12-2 is reported as a pseudogene. CDR3 length equals 17 residues. CDR3 nucleotide sequence: TGTGCAAGTCGCTTAGAACGAGGGGCTAGTTTGGACAATGAGCAGTTCTTC. As protein: CASRLERGASLDNEQFF.

The chain has TRBV29-1 and TRBJ1-1; 8 positions match TRBD1. This CDR3 comprises 14 residues. The J segment lost 3 bases and the V segment lost 4 bases, leaving 7 bases of the junction unmatched. Germline V gives CDR1 SQVTM, CDR2 ANQGSEA. CDR3 DNA: TGCAGCGTTGCGGCAGGGGGCGCGTACACTGAAGCTTTCTTT. Its translation is CSVAAGGAYTEAFF.

J is TRBJ2-6 and V is TRBV9; D perhaps matches TRBD2 (5 bases). V was pared by 0 bases and J by 3 bases, with 10 bases between. Germline V CDR1 and CDR2: SGDLS, YYNGEE. The CDR3 totals 16 residues. This CDR3 is CASSVDPGGGANVLTF. In DNA, the CDR3 is TGTGCCAGCAGCGTAGATCCCGGAGGTGGGGCCAACGTCCTGACTTTC.

The chain is built from TRBV6-6 and TRBJ2-3, with 8 bases lining up with TRBD2. V dropped 7 bases and J dropped 4; count of bases not matched to a gene: 10. The length of the CDR3 is 15 residues. Germline values: CDR1 MNHNY, CDR2 SVGAGI (reference sequence). The DNA for the CDR3 is TGTGCCAGCACCAAGAGCGGGAGAGGCGCAGATACGCAGTATTTT. Its translation: CASTKSGRGADTQYF.

This sequence joins TRBV5-6 and TRBJ2-1; 10 bases align to TRBD2. This CDR3 has 15 residues. Per the germline V gene, CDR1 is SGHDT and CDR2 is YYEEEE. V was pared by 3 bases and J by 4 bases, with 4 bases of the junction left unmatched. This CDR3 is CASSWTSGHYNEQFF. The DNA for the CDR3 is TGTGCCAGCAGCTGGACTAGCGGCCATTACAATGAGCAGTTCTTC. Full variable domain (remainder filled in from reference TRBV5-6 and TRBJ2-1): DAGVTQSPTHLIKTRGQQVTLRCSPKSGHDTVSWYQQALGQGPQFIFQYYEEEERQRGNFPDRFSGHQFPNYSSELNVNALLLGDSALYLCASSWTSGHYNEQFFGPGTRLTVL.

The V gene is TRBV7-9, the J gene TRBJ2-5; possible D gene TRBD2, 6 bases. The CDR3 is made up of 10 amino acids. The germline gives CDR1 SEHNR, CDR2 FQNEAQ (reference sequence). CDR3 residues: CATGGETQYF. CDR3 bases: TGTGCAACTGGGGGGGAGACCCAGTACTTC.

The gene calls are TRBV7-2 and TRBJ2-6; 9 nucleotides match TRBD2. With V trimmed by 2 bases and J by 0 bases, 2 bases remained unmatched. Germline V gene sequence: CDR1 SGHTA, CDR2 FQGNSA. The length of the CDR3 is 17 residues. The CDR3 region is CASSLSSGNSGANVLTF. The CDR3 region has the DNA TGTGCCAGCAGCTTATCTAGCGGGAACTCTGGGGCCAACGTCCTGACTTTC.

V usage is TRBV5-1 and J usage is TRBJ2-3, with TRBD2 as a possible D gene (5 bases). This CDR3 has 14 residues. The V gene lost 3 bases and the J gene lost 2 bases, with 10 bases spanning the gap. Germline CDR1 and CDR2: SGHRS and YFSETQ. CDR3: CASSSGLLTDTQYF. CDR3 DNA sequence: TGCGCCAGCAGCTCCGGACTCCTCACAGATACGCAGTATTTT.

The chain uses TRBV19 and TRBJ1-5; no definite D call. Germline loops: CDR1 LNHDA, CDR2 SQIVND (reference sequence). Trimming took off 10 bases at V and 0 bases at J, with 13 bases between the two ends. The CDR3 sequence is 14 residues long. The DNA for the CDR3 is TGTGCCACCTCCTCCTGGAATAGCAATCAGCCCCAGCATTTT. Its translation: CATSSWNSNQPQHF.

The rearrangement links TRBV27 to TRBJ2-7; no clear D gene. The germline gives CDR1 MNHEY, CDR2 SMNVEV (reference sequence). CDR3 length: 11 residues. The germline V and J ends were trimmed by 6 bases and 4 bases, with 7 bases remaining between them. The CDR3 DNA follows: TGTGCCAGCAGGAACACTTACGAGCAGTACTTC. Its protein is CASRNTYEQYF.

The CDR3, as DNA: TGTGCCAGCAGTGTAAAGACCTTC. It codes for CASSVKTF. The V gene is TRBV2, the J gene TRBJ1-2; no reliable D call. Trimming took 4 bases from V and 14 from J, leaving 5 bases between them. There are 8 residues in the CDR3. CDR1 and CDR2 (germline): SNHLY, FYNNEI.

This clone was recorded only once. The chain has TRBV5-6 and TRBJ2-1, with 10 bases matching TRBD1. Germline CDR1 and CDR2: SGHDT and YYEEEE. V gave up 0 bases and J gave up 5 bases; unmatched junction bases: 5. CDR3 length: 16 residues. The CDR3 nucleotides read TGTGCCAGCAGCTTGGCCTGGGACAGGGGAGACAATGAGCAGTTCTTC. Translation gives CASSLAWDRGDNEQFF.

The chain couples TRBV5-8 to TRBJ1-2; D unresolved. V shed 2 bases and J shed 4 bases, with 15 bases lying between them. The CDR3 has 15 residues. Germline V gene lookup returns CDR1 SGHTS and CDR2 YDEGEE. CDR3 DNA sequence: TGTGCCAGCAGCTTTCCTTGGAGAGTAGGCTATGGCTACACCTTC. It is translated as CASSFPWRVGYGYTF.

The chain uses TRBV7-9 and TRBJ1-6; D gene ambiguous. Trimming pared 1 base from V and 10 bases from J, leaving 8 bases between. The germline V gene has CDR1 SEHNR and CDR2 FQNEAQ (reference sequence). The CDR3 sequence is 13 residues long. The DNA for the CDR3 is TGTGCCAGCAGCTTAGGGGCCGACTCACCCCTCCACTTT. Protein product: CASSLGADSPLHF.

The chain couples TRBV18 to TRBJ2-3; TRBD1 might be the D (6 bases). V was clipped by 3 bases and J by 0 bases, with 16 bases between them. This CDR3 region has 17 residues. Germline V CDR1 and CDR2: KGHSH, LQKENI. The CDR3 DNA follows: TGTGCCAGCTCACCTCGCGAGCAGGGGTCAAGCACAGATACGCAGTATTTT. It translates to CASSPREQGSSTDTQYF.

The chain carries TRBV10-3 and TRBJ2-7; either TRBD1 or TRBD2 may supply D (6 bases each). Per the germline V gene, CDR1 is ENHRY and CDR2 is SYGVKD. The V and J ends lost 7 bases and 0 bases respectively, with 25 bases between them. The CDR3 has 18 residues. The CDR3 protein is CAIKGQGKGGTLSYEQYF. Here the CDR3 DNA reads TGTGCCATCAAAGGGCAGGGGAAAGGGGGGACCCTCTCCTACGAGCAGTACTTC.

This chain joins TRBV27 and TRBJ2-3; tentatively, D is TRBD1 (6 bases). V lost 2 bases to trimming and J lost 6 bases, with 12 bases between them. The CDR3 has 14 amino acids. In germline, CDR1 is MNHEY, CDR2 SMNVEV (reference sequence). The CDR3 protein is CASSLEFQGDTQYF. CDR3 nucleotides: TGTGCCAGCAGTTTAGAGTTTCAGGGGGATACGCAGTATTTT.

The chain employs TRBV18 and TRBJ2-5; TRBD2 matches 11 bases. J lost 5 bases, V lost 3 bases, and 8 bases had no gene match. Germline CDR1 and CDR2: KGHSH and LQKENI. CDR3 length: 16 residues. The CDR3 DNA reads TGTGCCAGCTCACCCAGAACTAGCGGGAGCGATGAGACCCAGTACTTC. Translation: CASSPRTSGSDETQYF.

This clone was counted a single time. This CDR3 reads CASSFVGTGTYEQYF. CDR3 bases: TGTGCCAGCAGTTTCGTAGGGACAGGGACCTACGAGCAGTACTTC. The chain links TRBV27 to TRBJ2-7; 9 bases line up with TRBD1. Germline V gene sequence: CDR1 MNHEY, CDR2 SMNVEV (reference sequence). The CDR3 extends over 15 amino acids. The junction had 5 bases not matched to a gene; V was cut back by 3 bases and J by 2 bases.

This clone was found once. J is TRBJ1-6 and V is TRBV27; D is possibly TRBD1 (6 bases). Germline CDR1 is MNHEY and CDR2 is SMNVEV (reference sequence). Deletions cut 5 bases from V and 7 bases from J, with 18 bases between. The CDR3 contains 16 residues. CDR3 sequence reads: CASSDLSGHRNSPLHF. CDR3 bases: TGTGCCAGCAGTGATCTTTCGGGACACAGGAATTCACCCCTCCACTTT.

The chain uses TRBV18 and TRBJ2-1, with 10 bases that match TRBD2. Unmatched junction bases numbered 10, after V lost 6 bases and J lost 5 bases. Germline loops: CDR1 KGHSH, CDR2 LQKENI. The CDR3 runs 16 residues. In DNA, the CDR3 is TGTGCCAGCTCCCCCCGAGCGGGAGGGGCGAACAATGAGCAGTTCTTC. Residues: CASSPRAGGANNEQFF.

The V call is TRBV15, the J call TRBJ1-2; D remains unclear. CDR3 length equals 16 residues. CDR1 is LNHNV and CDR2 is YYDKDF in the germline V gene (reference sequence). V was cut by 0 bases and J by 2 bases, with 13 bases left in between. The CDR3 nucleotides read TGTGCCACCAGCAGAGATCGAGAGGACTCAAACTATGGCTACACCTTC. Translating it yields CATSRDREDSNYGYTF.